This TCR beta chain was identified in a study of T cell responses to AZD1222 COVID-19 vaccine. Study-level information: Pooled in the analysis were second doses at about 4 or about 12 weeks. Study-level findings and limits: Possibly, clonal diversity was underestimated; donors were largely white British and included more females.

Worth noting for this clone: Antigen unknown.

The germline V and J ends were trimmed by 2 bases and 3 bases, with 23 bases remaining between them. Per the germline V gene, CDR1 is SGHRS and CDR2 is YFSETQ. The CDR3 is 18 residues long. Clones were read by immunoSEQ multiplex PCR, and TCRdb kept only the in-frame ones, dropping some. In the table there are some 40,000 clones, around 80% of which are singletons. The V and J genes are TRBV5-1 and TRBJ1-1; D possibly corresponds to TRBD1 (5 bases). The sequence derives from an adult in good health. The input for sequencing was peripheral blood, taken on day 0 of AZD1222 vaccination. This chain's CDR3 is CASSFVRSAGLQDTEAFF. CDR3 nucleotides: TGCGCCAGCAGCTTCGTTAGGTCAGCGGGACTTCAGGACACTGAAGCTTTCTTT.